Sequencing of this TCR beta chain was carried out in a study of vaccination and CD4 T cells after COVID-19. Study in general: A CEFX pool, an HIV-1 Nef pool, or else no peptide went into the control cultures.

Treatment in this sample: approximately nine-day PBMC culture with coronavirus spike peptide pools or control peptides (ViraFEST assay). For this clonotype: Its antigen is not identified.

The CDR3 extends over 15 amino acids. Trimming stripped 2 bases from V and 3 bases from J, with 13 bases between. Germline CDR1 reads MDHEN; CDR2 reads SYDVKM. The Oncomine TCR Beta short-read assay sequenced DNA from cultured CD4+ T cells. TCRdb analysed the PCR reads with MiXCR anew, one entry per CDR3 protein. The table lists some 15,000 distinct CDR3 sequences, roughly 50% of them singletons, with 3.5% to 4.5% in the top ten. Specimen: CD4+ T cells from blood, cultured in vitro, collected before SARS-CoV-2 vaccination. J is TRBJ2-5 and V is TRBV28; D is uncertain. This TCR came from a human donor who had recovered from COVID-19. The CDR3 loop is CASSLTVLIEETQYF. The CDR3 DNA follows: TGTGCCAGCAGTTTAACCGTGTTAATCGAAGAGACCCAGTACTTC.